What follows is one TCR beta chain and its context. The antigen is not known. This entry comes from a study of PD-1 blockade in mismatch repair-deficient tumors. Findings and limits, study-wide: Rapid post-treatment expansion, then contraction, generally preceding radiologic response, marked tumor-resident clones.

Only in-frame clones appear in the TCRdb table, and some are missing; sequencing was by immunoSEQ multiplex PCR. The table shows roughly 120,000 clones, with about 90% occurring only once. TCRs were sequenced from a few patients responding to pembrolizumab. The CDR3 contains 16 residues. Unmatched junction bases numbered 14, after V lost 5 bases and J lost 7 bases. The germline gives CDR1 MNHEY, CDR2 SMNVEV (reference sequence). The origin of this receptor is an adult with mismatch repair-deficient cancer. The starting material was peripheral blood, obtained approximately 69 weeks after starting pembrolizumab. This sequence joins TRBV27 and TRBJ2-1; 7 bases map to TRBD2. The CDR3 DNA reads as TGTGCCAGCAGTGGGCTAGCGGTACCAAAGTGGAATGAGCAGTTCTTC. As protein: CASSGLAVPKWNEQFF.